The sequence of this T cell receptor (beta chain) was determined in a study of cytomegalovirus exposure and HLA in healthy donors. The PCR employed 60 Vbeta primers together with 13 Jbeta primers. This table comes from immunoSEQ multiplex PCR, and its TCRdb copy is limited to in-frame clones, with some not included. The sample carries more than 95,000 clones, more than 65% recorded once. CDR1 and CDR2 from the germline V gene are LNHDA and SQIVND (reference sequence). CDR3 size: 15 residues. V lost 6 bases, J lost 8 bases, and 7 bases stayed unmatched. The chain links TRBV19 to TRBJ1-6, with 10 positions matching TRBD1. The sample consisted of PBMCs. The sequence was collected from an older woman in good health and CMV-seropositive. The DNA for the CDR3 is TGTGCCAGTAGGGACCGACAGGGGGCGGATTCACCCCTCCACTTT. This encodes CASRDRQGADSPLHF.